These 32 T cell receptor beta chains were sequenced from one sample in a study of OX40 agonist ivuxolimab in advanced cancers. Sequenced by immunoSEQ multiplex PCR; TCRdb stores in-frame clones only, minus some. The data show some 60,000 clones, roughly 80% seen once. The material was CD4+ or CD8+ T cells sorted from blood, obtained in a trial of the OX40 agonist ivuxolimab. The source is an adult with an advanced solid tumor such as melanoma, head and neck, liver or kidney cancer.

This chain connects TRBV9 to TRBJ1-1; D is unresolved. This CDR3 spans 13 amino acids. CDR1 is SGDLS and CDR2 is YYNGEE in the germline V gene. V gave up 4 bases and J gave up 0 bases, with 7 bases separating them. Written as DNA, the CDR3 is TGTGCCAGCAGCCTAACCGTGAACACTGAAGCTTTCTTT. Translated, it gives CASSLTVNTEAFF.

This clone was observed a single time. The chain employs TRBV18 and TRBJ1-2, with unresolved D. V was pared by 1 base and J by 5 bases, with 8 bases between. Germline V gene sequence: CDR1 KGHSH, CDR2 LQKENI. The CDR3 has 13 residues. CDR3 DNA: TGTGCCAGCTCACCACGGGCGGATTATGGCTACACCTTC. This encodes CASSPRADYGYTF.

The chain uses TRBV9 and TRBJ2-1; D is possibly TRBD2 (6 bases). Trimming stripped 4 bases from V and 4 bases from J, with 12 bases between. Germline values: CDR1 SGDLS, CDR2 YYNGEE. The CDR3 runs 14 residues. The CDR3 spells CASSPWGTYNEQFF. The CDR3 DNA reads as TGTGCCAGCAGCCCGTGGGGGACTTACAATGAGCAGTTCTTC. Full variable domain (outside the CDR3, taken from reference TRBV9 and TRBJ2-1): DSGVTQTPKHLITATGQRVTLRCSPRSGDLSVYWYQQSLDQGLQFLIQYYNGEERAKGNILERFSAQQFPDLHSELNLSSLELGDSALYFCASSPWGTYNEQFFGPGTRLTVL.

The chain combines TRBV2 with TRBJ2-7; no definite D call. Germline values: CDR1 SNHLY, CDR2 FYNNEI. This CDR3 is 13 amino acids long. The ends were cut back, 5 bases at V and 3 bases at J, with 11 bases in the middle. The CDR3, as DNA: TGTGCCAGCAGTCAAAGGTCCTTCTACGAGCAGTACGTC. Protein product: CASSQRSFYEQYV.

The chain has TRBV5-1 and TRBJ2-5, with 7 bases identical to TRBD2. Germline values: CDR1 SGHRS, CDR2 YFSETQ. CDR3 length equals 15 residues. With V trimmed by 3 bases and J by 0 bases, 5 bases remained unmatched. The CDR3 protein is CASSSLTSDQETQYF. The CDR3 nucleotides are TGCGCCAGCAGCTCATTAACTAGCGACCAAGAGACCCAGTACTTC.

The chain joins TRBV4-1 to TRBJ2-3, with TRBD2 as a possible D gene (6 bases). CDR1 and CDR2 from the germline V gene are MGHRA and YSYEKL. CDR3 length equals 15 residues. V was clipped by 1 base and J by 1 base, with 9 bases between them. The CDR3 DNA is TGCGCCAGCAGCCAAGGGCCTAGCGGCACAGATACGCAGTATTTT. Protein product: CASSQGPSGTDTQYF.

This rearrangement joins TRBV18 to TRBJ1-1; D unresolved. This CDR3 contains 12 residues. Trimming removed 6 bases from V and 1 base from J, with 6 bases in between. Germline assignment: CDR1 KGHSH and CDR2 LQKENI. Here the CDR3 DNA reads TGTGCCAGCTCGGCGGGGAACACTGAAGCTTTCTTT. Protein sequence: CASSAGNTEAFF.

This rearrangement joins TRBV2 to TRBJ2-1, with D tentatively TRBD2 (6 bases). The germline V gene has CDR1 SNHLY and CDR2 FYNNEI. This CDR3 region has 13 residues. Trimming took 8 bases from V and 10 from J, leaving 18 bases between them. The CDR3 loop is CASGGVTGREQFF. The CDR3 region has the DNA TGTGCCAGCGGCGGAGTCACTGGGAGGGAGCAGTTCTTC.

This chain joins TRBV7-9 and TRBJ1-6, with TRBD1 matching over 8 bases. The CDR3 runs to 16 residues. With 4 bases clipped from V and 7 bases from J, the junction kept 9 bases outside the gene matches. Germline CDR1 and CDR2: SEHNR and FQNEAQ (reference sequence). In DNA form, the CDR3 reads TGTGCCAGCAGCTCCCTACCGACAGGGGCGAATTCACCCCTCCACTTT. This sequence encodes CASSSLPTGANSPLHF.

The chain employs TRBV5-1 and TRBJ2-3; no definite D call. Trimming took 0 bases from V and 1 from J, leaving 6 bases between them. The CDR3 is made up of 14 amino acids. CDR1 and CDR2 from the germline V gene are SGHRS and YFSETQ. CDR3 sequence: CASSLELGTDTQYF. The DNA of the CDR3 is TGCGCCAGCAGCTTGGAGCTAGGCACAGATACGCAGTATTTT.

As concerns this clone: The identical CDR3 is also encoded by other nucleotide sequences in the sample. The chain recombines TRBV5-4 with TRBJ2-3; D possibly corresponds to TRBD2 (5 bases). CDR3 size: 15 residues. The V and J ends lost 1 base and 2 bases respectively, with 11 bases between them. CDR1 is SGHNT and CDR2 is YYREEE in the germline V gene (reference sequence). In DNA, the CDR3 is TGTGCCAGCAGCTTGACTAGTAGGTCCACAGATACGCAGTATTTT. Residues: CASSLTSRSTDTQYF.

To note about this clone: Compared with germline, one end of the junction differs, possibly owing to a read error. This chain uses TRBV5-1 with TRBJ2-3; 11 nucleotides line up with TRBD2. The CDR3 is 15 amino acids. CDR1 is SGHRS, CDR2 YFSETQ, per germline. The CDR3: CASSPTSGSSDMQYF. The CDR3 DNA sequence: TGCGCCAGCAGCCCTACTAGCGGGAGCTCAGATATGCAGTATTTT.

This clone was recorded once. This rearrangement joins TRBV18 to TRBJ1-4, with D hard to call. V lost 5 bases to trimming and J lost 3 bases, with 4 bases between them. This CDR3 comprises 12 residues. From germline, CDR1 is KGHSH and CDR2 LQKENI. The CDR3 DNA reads TGTGCCAGCTCATCTTCTAATGAAAAACTGTTTTTT. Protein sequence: CASSSSNEKLFF.

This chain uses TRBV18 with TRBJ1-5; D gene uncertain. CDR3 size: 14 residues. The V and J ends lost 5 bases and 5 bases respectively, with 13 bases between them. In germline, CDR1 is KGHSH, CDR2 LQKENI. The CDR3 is CASSKVDGDQPQHF. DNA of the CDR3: TGTGCCAGCTCAAAGGTTGACGGCGATCAGCCCCAGCATTTT.

The CDR3 nucleotides are TGTGCCAGCAGCCCCGGGGGCGAGCAGTACGTC. It yields the protein CASSPGGEQYV. The genes are TRBV7-8 and TRBJ2-7; D may be TRBD2 (6 bases). Germline CDR1 SGHVS, CDR2 FQNEAQ. The CDR3 loop spans 11 amino acids. The V end lost 5 bases, the J end lost 6 bases, and 8 bases lay between the germline ends.

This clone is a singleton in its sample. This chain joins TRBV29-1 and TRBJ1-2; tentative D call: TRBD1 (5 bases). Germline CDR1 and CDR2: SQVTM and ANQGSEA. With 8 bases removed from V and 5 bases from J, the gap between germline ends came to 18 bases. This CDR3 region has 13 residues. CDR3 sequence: CSILRGDLYGYTF. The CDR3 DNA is TGCAGCATACTGAGGGGCGACTTATATGGCTACACCTTC.

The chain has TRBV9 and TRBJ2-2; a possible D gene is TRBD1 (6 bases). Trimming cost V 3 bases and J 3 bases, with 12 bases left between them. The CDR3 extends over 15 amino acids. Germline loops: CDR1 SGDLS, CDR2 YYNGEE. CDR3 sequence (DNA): TGTGCCAGCAGCGACAGGGACGGGGACACCGGGGAGCTGTTTTTT. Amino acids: CASSDRDGDTGELFF.

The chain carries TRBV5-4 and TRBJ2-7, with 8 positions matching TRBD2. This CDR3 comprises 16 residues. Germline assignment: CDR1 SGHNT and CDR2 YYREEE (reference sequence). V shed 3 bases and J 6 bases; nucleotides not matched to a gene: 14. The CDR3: CASSSGLEFIAREQYV. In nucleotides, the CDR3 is TGTGCCAGCAGCTCGGGACTAGAGTTTATCGCCCGCGAGCAGTACGTC.

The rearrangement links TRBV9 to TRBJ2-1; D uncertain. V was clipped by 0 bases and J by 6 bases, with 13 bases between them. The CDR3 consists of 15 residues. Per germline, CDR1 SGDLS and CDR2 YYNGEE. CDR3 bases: TGTGCCAGCAGCGTAGCCCCTATCGAAGGCAATGAGCAGTTCTTC. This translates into CASSVAPIEGNEQFF. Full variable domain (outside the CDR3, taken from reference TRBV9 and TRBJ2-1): DSGVTQTPKHLITATGQRVTLRCSPRSGDLSVYWYQQSLDQGLQFLIQYYNGEERAKGNILERFSAQQFPDLHSELNLSSLELGDSALYFCASSVAPIEGNEQFFGPGTRLTVL.

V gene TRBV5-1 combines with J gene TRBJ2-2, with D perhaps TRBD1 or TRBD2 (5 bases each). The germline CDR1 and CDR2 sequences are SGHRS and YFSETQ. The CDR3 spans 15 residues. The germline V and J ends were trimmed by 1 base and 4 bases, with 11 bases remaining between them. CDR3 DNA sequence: TGCGCCAGCAGCTTGCAGGGAGTGGGCACCGGGGAGCTGTTTTTT. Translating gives CASSLQGVGTGELFF.

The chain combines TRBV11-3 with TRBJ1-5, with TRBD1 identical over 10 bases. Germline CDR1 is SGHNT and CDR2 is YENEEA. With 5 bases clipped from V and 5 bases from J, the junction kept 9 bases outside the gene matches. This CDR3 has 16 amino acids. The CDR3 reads CASSPTGGEGDQPQHF. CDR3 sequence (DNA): TGTGCCAGCAGCCCGACAGGGGGCGAGGGGGATCAGCCCCAGCATTTT.

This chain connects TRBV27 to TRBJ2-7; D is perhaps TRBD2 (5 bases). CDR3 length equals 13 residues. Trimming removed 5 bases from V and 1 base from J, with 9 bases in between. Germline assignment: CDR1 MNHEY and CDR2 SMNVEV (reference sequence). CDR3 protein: CASSPDLSYEQYF. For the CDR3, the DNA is TGTGCCAGCAGTCCGGACTTATCCTACGAGCAGTACTTC.

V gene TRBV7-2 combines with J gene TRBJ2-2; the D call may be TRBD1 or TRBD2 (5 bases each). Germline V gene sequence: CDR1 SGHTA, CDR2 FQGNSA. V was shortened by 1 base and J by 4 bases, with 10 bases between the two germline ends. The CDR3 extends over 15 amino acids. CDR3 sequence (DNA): TGTGCCAGCAGCTTAGGAGGGGTGATCACCGGGGAGCTGTTTTTT. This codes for CASSLGGVITGELFF.

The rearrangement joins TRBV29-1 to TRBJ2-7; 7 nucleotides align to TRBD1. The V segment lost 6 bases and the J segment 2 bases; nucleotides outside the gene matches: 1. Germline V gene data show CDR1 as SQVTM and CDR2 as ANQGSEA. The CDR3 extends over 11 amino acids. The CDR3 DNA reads TGCAGCGTGGGGACAGCCTACGAGCAGTACGTC. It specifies CSVGTAYEQYV.

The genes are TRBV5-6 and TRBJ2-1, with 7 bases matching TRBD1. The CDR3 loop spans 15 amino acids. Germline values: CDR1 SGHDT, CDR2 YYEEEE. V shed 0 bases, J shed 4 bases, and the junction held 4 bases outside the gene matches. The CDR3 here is CASSLDRGWYNEQFF. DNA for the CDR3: TGTGCCAGCAGCTTGGACAGGGGTTGGTACAATGAGCAGTTCTTC.

The CDR3 region has the DNA TGCAGCGTTGGAGGGTACGGAGGCACAGATACGCAGTATTTT. The encoded protein is CSVGGYGGTDTQYF. The genes are TRBV29-1 and TRBJ2-3, with D tentatively TRBD2 (5 bases). Germline V gene data show CDR1 as SQVTM and CDR2 as ANQGSEA. Trimming stripped 4 bases from V and 1 base from J, with 12 bases between. The CDR3 extends over 14 amino acids.

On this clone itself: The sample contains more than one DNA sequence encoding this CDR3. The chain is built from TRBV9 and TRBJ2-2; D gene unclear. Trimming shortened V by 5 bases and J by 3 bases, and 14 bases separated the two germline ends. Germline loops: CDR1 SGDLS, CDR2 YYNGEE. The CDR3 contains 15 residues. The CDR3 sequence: CASSLLGSHTGELFF. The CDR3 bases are TGTGCCAGCAGTCTATTAGGTTCACACACCGGGGAGCTGTTTTTT.

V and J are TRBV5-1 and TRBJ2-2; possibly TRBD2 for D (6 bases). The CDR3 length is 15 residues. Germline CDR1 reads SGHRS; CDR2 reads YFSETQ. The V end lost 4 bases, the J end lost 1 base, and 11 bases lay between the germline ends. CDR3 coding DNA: TGCGCCAGCAGCCCTAGCGTGGGGAACACCGGGGAGCTGTTTTTT. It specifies CASSPSVGNTGELFF.

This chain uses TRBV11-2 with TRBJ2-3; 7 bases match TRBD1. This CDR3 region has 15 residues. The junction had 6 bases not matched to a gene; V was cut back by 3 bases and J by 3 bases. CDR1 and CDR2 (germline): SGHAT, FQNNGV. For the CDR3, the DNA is TGTGCCAGCAGCTTTACGGGACAGAAAACAGATACGCAGTATTTT. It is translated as CASSFTGQKTDTQYF.

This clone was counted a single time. CDR3 sequence: CASSVDGTYNEQFF. As DNA, the CDR3 is TGTGCCAGCAGTGTAGACGGAACCTACAATGAGCAGTTCTTC. The rearrangement uses TRBV2 and TRBJ2-1; D not certain. The V gene lost 4 bases and the J gene lost 2 bases, with 9 bases spanning the gap. CDR3 length equals 14 residues. Germline CDR1 reads SNHLY; CDR2 reads FYNNEI.

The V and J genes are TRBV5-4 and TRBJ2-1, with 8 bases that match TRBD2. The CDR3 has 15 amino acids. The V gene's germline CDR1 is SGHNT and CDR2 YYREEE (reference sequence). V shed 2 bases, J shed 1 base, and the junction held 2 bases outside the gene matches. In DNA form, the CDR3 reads TGTGCCAGCAGCTTTAGCGGGGCTTCCTACAATGAGCAGTTCTTC. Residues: CASSFSGASYNEQFF.

This CDR3 reads CASSPRTSGARYNEQFF. The CDR3 DNA reads as TGTGCCAGTAGTCCCAGGACTAGCGGGGCTCGATACAATGAGCAGTTCTTC. This rearrangement joins TRBV19 to TRBJ2-1; TRBD2 agrees at 12 bases. Germline CDR1 is LNHDA and CDR2 is SQIVND (reference sequence). The trim removed 5 bases at V and 4 bases at J, leaving 9 bases unmatched. The CDR3 spans 17 residues.